This TCR beta chain was recorded in a study of vaccination and CD4 T cells after COVID-19. Across the whole study: Collection of post-vaccine samples followed dose two by a median approximately 69 days, spanning a range of 14 to 241. Study outcomes and limitations: Sampling was limited to relatively few convalescent patients, with no early post-infection timepoints studied.

Treatment denoted: 10-day PBMC culture with coronavirus spike peptide pools or control peptides (ViraFEST assay). Once peptide pools had expanded antigen-specific T cells, ViraFEST sequenced TCRs. Positive PCR dates spanned March to December 2020, predating US Alpha, Beta and Delta variants. This clonotype was observed a single time. What it recognizes is unknown. Once obtained from cultured CD4+ T cells, the DNA was sequenced using the Oncomine TCR Beta short-read assay. TCRdb used MiXCR to reprocess the PCR reads, holding one entry per CDR3 protein. The sample has about 13,000 distinct CDR3 sequences; around two thirds are singletons. CDR3 length: 13 amino acids. V dropped 5 bases and J dropped 5 bases, with 12 bases sitting between them. Germline loops: CDR1 SEHNR, CDR2 FQNEAQ (reference sequence).

The chain combines TRBV7-9 with TRBJ2-5; tentatively, D is TRBD2 (6 bases). The sequence was obtained from a human donor who had recovered from COVID-19. The material sequenced was CD4+ T cells from blood, cultured in vitro. The CDR3 loop reads CASSPSGGETQYF. CDR3 DNA sequence: TGTGCCAGCAGCCCCAGCGGAGGGGAGACCCAGTACTTC. Full variable domain (remainder filled in from reference TRBV7-9 and TRBJ2-5): DTGVSQNPRHKITKRGQNVTFRCDPISEHNRLYWYRQTLGQGPEFLTYFQNEAQLEKSRLLSDRFSAERPKGSFSTLEIQRTEQGDSAMYLCASSPSGGETQYFGPGTRLLVL.